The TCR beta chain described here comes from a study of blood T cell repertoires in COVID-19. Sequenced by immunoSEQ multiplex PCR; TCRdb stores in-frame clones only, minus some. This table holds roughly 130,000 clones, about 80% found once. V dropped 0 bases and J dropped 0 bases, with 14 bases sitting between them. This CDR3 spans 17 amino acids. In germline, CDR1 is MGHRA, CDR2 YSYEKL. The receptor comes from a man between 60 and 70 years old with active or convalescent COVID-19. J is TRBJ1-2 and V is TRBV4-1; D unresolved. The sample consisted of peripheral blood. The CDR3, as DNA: TGCGCCAGCAGCCAAGACCCTTCGAGGCTTACTAACTATGGCTACACCTTC. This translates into CASSQDPSRLTNYGYTF.